This TCR beta chain came from a study of T cell responses to AZD1222 COVID-19 vaccine. Germline CDR1 reads MNHEY; CDR2 reads SVGAGI. The CDR3 is 14 amino acids. Trimming at V came to 2 bases and at J to 1 base, leaving 1 base not matched to a gene. With respect to this clone: Its antigen remains unknown.

Findings of the study overall: Scientists sampled the repertoires only once the peak T cell response had passed. Clonal diversity may have been underestimated, and the donors were mostly white British, with more females than males.

This table comes from immunoSEQ multiplex PCR, and its TCRdb copy is limited to in-frame clones, with some not included. The sample carries 80,000 or so clones, over 80% recorded once. The genes are TRBV6-5 and TRBJ2-5; TRBD1 agrees at 7 bases. This receptor was identified in an adult in good health. The sequencing here drew on peripheral blood, taken on day 0 of MenACWY control vaccination. CDR3 region: CASSYGTAQETQYF. The DNA of the CDR3 is TGTGCCAGCAGTTACGGGACAGCCCAAGAGACCCAGTACTTC.